Below are 20 T cell receptor beta chains sequenced from a single sample in a study of memory CD4+ T cells and cytomegalovirus serostatus. Single viable CD3+CD4+CD8-CD45RO+ cells were sorted as the memory CD4+ T cells. The protocol was immunoSEQ multiplex PCR, while the TCRdb copy is restricted to in-frame clones and leaves out a portion. Seen here are approximately 56,000 clones, 82% observed once, and the top ten hold over 0.35%. Sequencing input: memory CD4+ T cells from blood. The source is an adult in good health and CMV-seronegative.

The V and J genes are TRBV14 and TRBJ1-6, with 8 bases matching TRBD1. The V gene end was trimmed by 4 bases and the J gene end by 9 bases; junction bases not matched to a gene: 8. Germline V gene lookup returns CDR1 SGHDN and CDR2 FVKESK. CDR3 length equals 15 residues. The CDR3 nucleotides are TGTGCCAGCAGCCCCGGGACAGGCTATGGTTCACCCCTCCACTTT. This translates into CASSPGTGYGSPLHF.

The J gene is TRBJ1-2, the V gene TRBV6-1; no clear D gene. Germline CDR1 and CDR2: MNHNS and SASEGT. There are 11 residues in the CDR3. V shed 10 bases and J shed 4 bases, with 10 bases lying between them. CDR3 bases: TGTGCCACCCAGGCTGGCTATGGCTACACCTTC. Protein: CATQAGYGYTF.

V gene TRBV5-1 combines with J gene TRBJ2-3; 9 bases match TRBD2. Germline values: CDR1 SGHRS, CDR2 YFSETQ. The CDR3 length is 17 residues. V trimming: 1 base; J trimming: 0 bases; junction bases outside the gene matches: 6. The CDR3 loop reads CASSLRSGGSSTDTQYF. The CDR3 bases are TGCGCCAGCAGCTTGAGGAGCGGGGGGTCAAGCACAGATACGCAGTATTTT.

The rearrangement uses TRBV7-2 and TRBJ1-1; weak D call: TRBD1 (5 bases). V shed 6 bases and J shed 0 bases, with 17 bases lying between them. From germline, CDR1 is SGHTA and CDR2 FQGNSA. The CDR3 is made up of 16 amino acids. Here the CDR3 DNA reads TGTGCCAGCAGGTCCGGGACGAAGGCCTTGAACACTGAAGCTTTCTTT. It specifies CASRSGTKALNTEAFF.

V is TRBV5-1 and J is TRBJ2-2; 7 nucleotides line up with TRBD2. Germline V gene sequence: CDR1 SGHRS, CDR2 YFSETQ. The length of the CDR3 is 16 residues. With V trimmed by 3 bases and J by 1 base, 6 bases remained unmatched. This chain's CDR3 is CASSSTAGVNTGELFF. The DNA of the CDR3 is TGCGCCAGCAGCTCCACGGCGGGGGTGAACACCGGGGAGCTGTTTTTT.

This clone was detected only a few times. J is TRBJ1-4 and V is TRBV5-6, with D unresolved. The CDR3 spans 14 residues. Looked up from germline, CDR1 is SGHDT and CDR2 is YYEEEE. Trimming took 5 bases from V and 8 from J, leaving 16 bases between them. The CDR3 sequence is CASSLRGVREKLFF. In DNA form, the CDR3 reads TGTGCCAGCAGTCTCCGGGGAGTTCGCGAAAAACTGTTTTTT.

The J gene is TRBJ1-4, the V gene TRBV5-1; D possibly corresponds to TRBD1 (6 bases). From germline, CDR1 is SGHRS and CDR2 YFSETQ. The CDR3 totals 16 residues. Trimming pared 0 bases from V and 7 bases from J, leaving 16 bases between. The CDR3 sequence is CASSLAAGVRGEKLFF. The CDR3 DNA follows: TGCGCCAGCAGCTTGGCCGCAGGGGTAAGGGGTGAAAAACTGTTTTTT.

This chain connects TRBV5-4 to TRBJ2-5, with D uncertain. Trimming cost V 6 bases and J 0 bases, with 12 bases left between them. Germline CDR1 and CDR2: SGHNT and YYREEE (reference sequence). The CDR3 contains 14 residues. The CDR3 DNA is TGTGCCAGCACGAGGCAGGATAACCAAGAGACCCAGTACTTC. It specifies CASTRQDNQETQYF.

CDR3 DNA sequence: TGTGCCACCAGCAGAGGACAGAGCTCTGGAAACACCATATATTTT. This gives the protein CATSRGQSSGNTIYF. The chain employs TRBV15 and TRBJ1-3; maybe TRBD1 (5 bases). Between the trimmed V and J ends, which lost 1 base and 0 bases, there was a span of 7 bases. Germline values: CDR1 LNHNV, CDR2 YYDKDF (reference sequence). This CDR3 is built from 15 residues.

The V gene is TRBV5-1, the J gene TRBJ1-2; no firm D call. The CDR3 extends over 13 amino acids. Deletions cut 4 bases from V and 2 bases from J, with 9 bases between. Per the germline V gene, CDR1 is SGHRS and CDR2 is YFSETQ. The CDR3 DNA reads TGCGCCAGCAGCCCCTCATTCAACTATGGCTACACCTTC. Its protein is CASSPSFNYGYTF.

This rearrangement joins TRBV27 to TRBJ1-1, with no clear D. Between the trimmed V and J ends, which lost 3 bases and 2 bases, there was a span of 4 bases. The germline V gene has CDR1 MNHEY and CDR2 SMNVEV (reference sequence). The CDR3 runs to 12 residues. DNA of the CDR3: TGTGCCAGCAGTTTTGCTAACACTGAAGCTTTCTTT. Its protein product is CASSFANTEAFF.

This chain joins TRBV9 and TRBJ2-3; unclear D gene. Trimming shortened V by 4 bases and J by 6 bases, and 18 bases separated the two germline ends. Germline CDR1 reads SGDLS; CDR2 reads YYNGEE. This CDR3 comprises 15 residues. The CDR3 DNA is TGTGCCAGCAGCAAGGCCGAGACCAGCGCCGATACGCAGTATTTT. This codes for CASSKAETSADTQYF.

This chain connects TRBV28 to TRBJ1-1; D unclear. Germline CDR1 is MDHEN and CDR2 is SYDVKM. CDR3 length: 12 amino acids. The V and J ends lost 3 bases and 6 bases respectively, with 8 bases between them. The CDR3 is CASSLGIAEAFF. The DNA for the CDR3 is TGTGCCAGCAGTTTGGGTATCGCTGAAGCTTTCTTT.

The chain has TRBV9 and TRBJ2-3; 7 bases are shared with TRBD1. Germline V CDR1 and CDR2: SGDLS, YYNGEE. V was pared by 0 bases and J by 5 bases, with 6 bases of the junction left unmatched. CDR3 size: 15 residues. For the CDR3, the DNA is TGTGCCAGCAGCGTAGGACAGGGATATTTAGATACGCAGTATTTT. As protein: CASSVGQGYLDTQYF.

The chain employs TRBV9 and TRBJ2-3, with D unclear. Looked up from germline, CDR1 is SGDLS and CDR2 is YYNGEE. This CDR3 comprises 17 residues. V was shortened by 3 bases and J by 3 bases, with 20 bases between the two germline ends. The CDR3 nucleotides are TGTGCCAGCAGCGCCCTAATGAAGGCGAGTTGGACAGATACGCAGTATTTT. It yields the protein CASSALMKASWTDTQYF.

This clone has just one count. The gene calls are TRBV18 and TRBJ1-2; perhaps TRBD1 as D (5 bases). From germline, CDR1 is KGHSH and CDR2 LQKENI. The ends were cut back, 5 bases at V and 0 bases at J, with 10 bases in the middle. The CDR3 length is 14 residues. CDR3 nucleotide sequence: TGTGCCAGCTCATCGGCGGGGGCTAACTATGGCTACACCTTC. Translated: CASSSAGANYGYTF.

V and J are TRBV19 and TRBJ2-2; D is unclear. Deletions cut 3 bases from V and 3 bases from J, with 5 bases between. In germline, CDR1 is LNHDA, CDR2 SQIVND (reference sequence). This CDR3 is 13 amino acids long. CDR3: CASSIMDTGELFF. DNA for the CDR3: TGTGCCAGTAGTATTATGGACACCGGGGAGCTGTTTTTT.

The chain joins TRBV5-6 to TRBJ2-4, with D possibly TRBD1 on 6 matching bases. V dropped 4 bases and J dropped 8 bases, with 16 bases sitting between them. From germline, CDR1 is SGHDT and CDR2 YYEEEE. The CDR3 totals 14 residues. CDR3: CASSVVGHGYIQYF. CDR3 bases: TGTGCCAGCAGCGTCGTGGGACATGGTTACATTCAGTACTTC.

The chain has TRBV6-5 and TRBJ1-2, with D perhaps matching TRBD1 (6 bases). The CDR3 is made up of 13 amino acids. Between the trimmed V and J ends, which lost 6 bases and 4 bases, there was a span of 12 bases. CDR1 MNHEY and CDR2 SVGAGI come from the germline V gene. CDR3 DNA: TGTGCCAGCAGCCCACAGGGCGTCTATGGCTACACCTTC. It encodes CASSPQGVYGYTF.

This clone was detected once. The chain joins TRBV30 to TRBJ2-1, with no clear D. The length of the CDR3 is 14 residues. V lost 3 bases and J lost 2, with 11 bases in between. Germline V gene lookup returns CDR1 GTSNPN and CDR2 SVGIG (reference sequence). CDR3 loop: CAWSVGQTYNEQFF. The CDR3 DNA sequence: TGTGCCTGGAGCGTAGGGCAAACCTACAATGAGCAGTTCTTC.